This section outlines one T cell receptor (beta chain) sequence together with its context. The data were obtained in a study of blood T cell repertoires in COVID-19. Study information: The United States, Italy and Spain supplied acute and convalescent COVID-19 samples. T cells, B-cell-depleted T cells, or PBMCs provided the cDNA or gDNA that served as material.

Original analysis: It was from reference gene primer amplification that nucleated cell counts were estimated. The table came from immunoSEQ multiplex PCR; TCRdb's copy has only in-frame clones and leaves some out. V, J and clone size derive from that table, while D and trimming were established from the DNA sequence. The data contain about 73,000 clones, approximately 83% of them seen just once; the ten biggest clones take up around 28%. Material: peripheral blood. This receptor was obtained from a human donor in a cohort sampled during active COVID-19.

The CDR3 nucleotides read TGTGCCTGCCTCAAAACAGTGGGGCCCGGGGAGCTGTTTTTT. This encodes CACLKTVGPGELFF. The chain has TRBV7-9 and TRBJ2-2, with a weak D call TRBD1 (5 bases). Trimming left V 11 bases short and J 6 bases short, with 19 bases between. The length of the CDR3 is 14 residues. Germline assignment: CDR1 SEHNR and CDR2 FQNEAQ (reference sequence).